The 17 T cell receptor beta chains below come from one sample, sequenced in a study of early T cells in non-severe SARS-CoV-2 infection. TCRdb processed the 5' RACE reads anew with MiXCR; each CDR3 protein has one entry. The table records 55,000 to 65,000 distinct CDR3 sequences, roughly 10% of them present only once. Sequenced sample: whole blood. The source of these receptors is an adult who was a healthcare worker with PCR-confirmed SARS-CoV-2 infection or an uninfected control (not recorded which).

This clonotype was detected many times. The chain joins TRBV12-3 or TRBV12-4 to TRBJ1-4, with D unresolved. There are 14 residues in the CDR3. Trimming took 6 bases from V and 8 from J, leaving 16 bases between them. CDR3 amino acids: CASRHTGVTEKLFF. Here the CDR3 DNA reads TGTGCCAGCAGACATACCGGGGTTACCGAAAAACTGTTTTTT.

The V call is TRBV7-2, the J call TRBJ2-5; D is uncertain. Looked up from germline, CDR1 is SGHTA and CDR2 is FQGNSA. The CDR3 totals 11 residues. V was trimmed by 1 base and J by 4 bases, leaving 1 base between them. The CDR3 DNA reads TGTGCCAGCAGCTTAGTAGAGACCCAGTACTTC. Protein product: CASSLVETQYF. The complete variable domain, with remaining parts taken from reference TRBV7-2 and TRBJ2-5, reads GAGVSQSPSNKVTEKGKDVELRCDPISGHTALYWYRQSLGQGLEFLIYFQGNSAPDKSGLPSDRFSAERTGGSVSTLTIQRTQQEDSAVYLCASSLVETQYFGPGTRLLVL.

This clonotype appeared a few times. The V and J genes are TRBV29-1 and TRBJ2-1; the D gene is possibly TRBD2 (5 bases). The CDR3 runs to 14 residues. With 2 bases removed from V and 3 bases from J, the gap between germline ends came to 11 bases. Germline V gene sequence: CDR1 SQVTM, CDR2 ANQGSEA. This CDR3 is CSVESGRFYNEQFF. The CDR3 nucleotides are TGCAGCGTTGAATCGGGGAGATTCTACAATGAGCAGTTCTTC.

Ten or more counts support this clonotype. The chain uses TRBV20-1 and TRBJ2-1; the match to TRBD2 covers 7 bases. The CDR3 runs to 14 residues. With V trimmed by 6 bases and J by 8 bases, 13 bases remained unmatched. The germline CDR1 and CDR2 sequences are DFQATT and SNEGSKA (reference sequence). For the CDR3, the DNA is TGCAGTGCCCCCGACGACGGGAGGACCGATGAGCAGTTCTTC. It yields the protein CSAPDDGRTDEQFF.

The chain links TRBV24-1 to TRBJ1-1, with 7 positions matching TRBD1. This CDR3 is built from 13 residues. Germline CDR1 reads KGHDR; CDR2 reads SFDVKD. V gave up 4 bases and J gave up 7 bases; unmatched junction bases: 5. CDR3 bases: TGTGCCACCAGTGACCACGGGACAGATGAAGCTTTCTTT. Encoded protein: CATSDHGTDEAFF.

This clonotype turned up a few times. This chain links TRBV5-6 with TRBJ1-2; possibly TRBD1 for D (6 bases). Deletions cut 0 bases from V and 4 bases from J, with 7 bases between. The germline V gene encodes CDR1 SGHDT and CDR2 YYEEEE. The CDR3 contains 13 residues. CDR3: CASSLDRVYGYTF. The CDR3 region has the DNA TGTGCCAGCAGCTTGGACAGGGTCTATGGCTACACCTTC. Variable domain in full (rest from reference TRBV5-6 and TRBJ1-2): DAGVTQSPTHLIKTRGQQVTLRCSPKSGHDTVSWYQQALGQGPQFIFQYYEEEERQRGNFPDRFSGHQFPNYSSELNVNALLLGDSALYLCASSLDRVYGYTFGSGTRLTVV.

This clonotype has at least ten counts. The rearrangement links TRBV20-1 to TRBJ2-4; TRBD2 agrees at 13 bases. The junction had 17 bases not matched to a gene; V was cut back by 8 bases and J by 7 bases. The CDR3 is 17 amino acids. Germline V gene data show CDR1 as DFQATT and CDR2 as SNEGSKA (reference sequence). The DNA of the CDR3 is TGCAGTCCCGTGATACCCGGACTAGCGGGAGTAGAGAACATTCAGTACTTC. This codes for CSPVIPGLAGVENIQYF.

Many counts were recorded for this clonotype. The genes are TRBV18 and TRBJ1-5, with D uncertain. The length of the CDR3 is 15 residues. The V end was cut by 2 bases, the J end by 0 bases, with 8 bases between. Germline lookup yields CDR1 KGHSH and CDR2 LQKENI. The CDR3 sequence is CASSPSTDSNQPQHF. Here the CDR3 DNA reads TGTGCCAGCTCACCAAGTACAGATAGCAATCAGCCCCAGCATTTT.

In its sample, this clonotype was seen many times. The V gene is TRBV19, the J gene TRBJ2-7, with a tentative D call TRBD1 (6 bases). This CDR3 is 13 amino acids long. Deletions cut 7 bases from V and 5 bases from J, with 15 bases between. From germline, CDR1 is LNHDA and CDR2 SQIVND (reference sequence). In DNA, the CDR3 is TGTGCCAGTACCGTGACAGGAGGTGACGAGCAGTACTTC. Translation: CASTVTGGDEQYF.

This sequence joins TRBV11-1 and TRBJ2-7, with 8 nucleotides matching TRBD1. With V trimmed by 7 bases and J by 3 bases, 8 bases remained unmatched. This CDR3 comprises 14 residues. Per the germline V gene, CDR1 is SGHAT and CDR2 is FQDESV (reference sequence). CDR3 protein: CASNDRGLGYEQYF. The CDR3, as DNA: TGTGCCAGCAACGACAGGGGATTGGGCTACGAGCAGTACTTC.

A few counts support this clonotype. V usage is TRBV4-2 and J usage is TRBJ2-2, with TRBD2 matching over 12 bases. Trimming took 3 bases from V and 7 from J; bases not matched to a gene: 18. There are 20 residues in the CDR3. CDR1 and CDR2 from the germline V gene are LGHNA and YNFKEQ. The CDR3 here is CASSHDARGLAGTVGGELFF. The CDR3 nucleotides are TGTGCCAGCAGCCATGATGCCCGAGGACTAGCGGGAACGGTTGGCGGGGAGCTGTTTTTT.

The rearrangement joins TRBV6-1 to TRBJ1-5; possibly TRBD1 for D (5 bases). V was shortened by 1 base and J by 3 bases, with 10 bases between the two germline ends. The CDR3 length is 15 residues. In germline, CDR1 is MNHNS, CDR2 SASEGT. The DNA of the CDR3 is TGTGCCAGCAGTGAAGGGGGCATTGACAATCAGCCCCAGCATTTT. It encodes CASSEGGIDNQPQHF.

There are many counts of this clonotype. This chain joins TRBV3-1 and TRBJ2-3; no definite D call. CDR3 length equals 15 residues. Germline V CDR1 and CDR2: LGHDT, YNNKEL (reference sequence). V was cut by 4 bases and J by 2 bases, with 13 bases left in between. The CDR3 is CASSPTPHHTDTQYF. The CDR3 DNA sequence: TGTGCCAGCAGCCCAACCCCTCACCACACAGATACGCAGTATTTT.

This clonotype was counted many times. The chain links TRBV2 to TRBJ1-6; possibly TRBD1 for D (6 bases). Deletions cut 6 bases from V and 10 bases from J, with 19 bases between. The CDR3 totals 15 residues. Germline V lookup: CDR1 SNHLY, CDR2 FYNNEI. Here the CDR3 DNA reads TGTGCCAGCAGAGAAAGGGGGGCAGGGGAATCACCCCTCCACTTT. Amino acid sequence: CASRERGAGESPLHF.

This clonotype has more than one count but fewer than ten. V and J are TRBV7-9 and TRBJ2-5; 16 bases line up with TRBD2. Per germline, CDR1 SEHNR and CDR2 FQNEAQ (reference sequence). The J segment lost 3 bases and the V segment lost 6 bases, leaving 1 base of the junction unmatched. The CDR3 is 15 amino acids. CDR3 nucleotide sequence: TGTGCCAGCAGGGGGACTAGCGGGAGGGAAGAGACCCAGTACTTC. Protein sequence: CASRGTSGREETQYF.

This clonotype appeared a few times. CDR3 residues: CASSPRGQVYNEQFF. In DNA form, the CDR3 reads TGTGCCAGCAGTCCCAGGGGGCAGGTCTACAATGAGCAGTTCTTC. The V and J genes are TRBV12-3 or TRBV12-4 and TRBJ2-1; 8 bases are shared with TRBD1. V lost 5 bases to trimming and J lost 3 bases; unmatched junction nucleotides: 6. The CDR3 loop spans 15 amino acids.

The chain combines TRBV7-9 with TRBJ1-2; tentative D call: TRBD1 (6 bases). The CDR3 sequence is 16 residues long. Trimming removed 5 bases from V and 2 bases from J, with 18 bases in between. CDR1 is SEHNR and CDR2 is FQNEAQ in the germline V gene (reference sequence). The CDR3 nucleotides are TGTGCCAGCAGCGAAGGACAGTTAAAAGTAAACTATGGCTACACCTTC. Its protein is CASSEGQLKVNYGYTF.